A single sample is the source of the 16 T cell receptor beta chains below, sequenced in a study of shared T cell receptors in the human thymus. Sequenced by immunoSEQ multiplex PCR; TCRdb stores in-frame clones only, minus some. The sample includes about 380,000 clones, approximately 95% of them seen just once. Source material: thymocytes. The receptors were sampled from a human donor.

V usage is TRBV27 and J usage is TRBJ2-2; 9 bases map to TRBD1. Germline CDR1 MNHEY, CDR2 SMNVEV (reference sequence). This CDR3 has 17 residues. With 2 bases clipped from V and 0 bases from J, the junction kept 4 bases outside the gene matches. For the CDR3, the DNA is TGTGCCAGCAGTTTAGCCCGACAGGGGGCGAACACCGGGGAGCTGTTTTTT. This translates into CASSLARQGANTGELFF.

A note on this clone: One end of the junction is discordant with germline, which a read error may explain. DNA of the CDR3: TGTACCAGCAGTATTAAGTATTCGCCCGCGGAGGAGAACACTGAAGCTTTCTTT. Its translation is CTSSIKYSPAEENTEAFF. The gene calls are TRBV27 and TRBJ1-1; no reliable D call. The germline V gene encodes CDR1 MNHEY and CDR2 SMNVEV (reference sequence). This CDR3 is built from 18 residues.

This chain connects TRBV29-1 to TRBJ1-2, with 8 bases identical to TRBD1. V lost 0 bases, J lost 6 bases, and 9 bases stayed unmatched. There are 15 residues in the CDR3. Germline V CDR1 and CDR2: SQVTM, ANQGSEA. This CDR3 reads CSVEDRQGARDGYTF. The CDR3 DNA reads TGCAGCGTTGAAGATCGGCAGGGGGCGCGTGATGGCTACACCTTC.

The gene calls are TRBV27 and TRBJ1-1, with no clear D. This CDR3 is 14 amino acids long. Germline loops: CDR1 MNHEY, CDR2 SMNVEV (reference sequence). Trimming pared 3 bases from V and 1 base from J, leaving 9 bases between. The CDR3: CASSLPGTNTEAFF. The CDR3 nucleotides are TGTGCCAGCAGTTTGCCCGGCACGAACACTGAAGCTTTCTTT.

V usage is TRBV29-1 and J usage is TRBJ1-1, with D possibly being TRBD1 (5 bases). Germline CDR1 SQVTM, CDR2 ANQGSEA. V shed 1 base and J shed 6 bases, with 9 bases lying between them. The CDR3 spans 12 residues. CDR3 nucleotides: TGCAGCGTTGAAGGGGGGATTTCTGAAGCTTTCTTT. Protein product: CSVEGGISEAFF. Full variable domain (missing parts from reference TRBV29-1 and TRBJ1-1): SAVISQKPSRDICQRGTSLTIQCQVDSQVTMMFWYRQQPGQSLTLIATANQGSEATYESGFVIDKFPISRPNLTFSTLTVSNMSPEDSSIYLCSVEGGISEAFFGQGTRLTVV.

V usage is TRBV14 and J usage is TRBJ1-2, with D tentatively TRBD1 (5 bases). The CDR3 extends over 16 amino acids. The V gene's germline CDR1 is SGHDN and CDR2 FVKESK. V was trimmed by 0 bases and J by 4 bases, leaving 15 bases between them. The DNA of the CDR3 is TGTGCCAGCAGCCAAGACCCAGGGCAGGTTCTCTATGGCTACACCTTC. Its translation: CASSQDPGQVLYGYTF.

The chain combines TRBV6-5 with TRBJ2-7; D may be TRBD2 (6 bases). The V gene's germline CDR1 is MNHEY and CDR2 SVGAGI. The CDR3 totals 15 residues. V was clipped by 2 bases and J by 1 base, with 12 bases between them. The CDR3 bases are TGTGCCAGCAGTTACAAGCGGGCCCGTTCCTACGAGCAGTACTTC. It yields the protein CASSYKRARSYEQYF.

In the case of this clone: Other DNA sequences in the sample encode the same CDR3. V is TRBV20-1 and J is TRBJ2-7; perhaps TRBD1 as D (5 bases). Germline V gives CDR1 DFQATT, CDR2 SNEGSKA (reference sequence). Trimming took 1 base from V and 7 from J, leaving 5 bases between them. This CDR3 is 10 amino acids long. As DNA, the CDR3 is TGCAGTGCTAGAGCAGGGGAGCAGTACTTC. It specifies CSARAGEQYF.

About this clone: The junction and the germline gene differ at one end; a read error may be behind it. The gene calls are TRBV7-7 and TRBJ2-2; 9 bases are shared with TRBD1. Germline-derived CDR1 and CDR2 are SSHAT and FNYEAQ (reference sequence). The CDR3 spans 14 residues. CDR3 nucleotide sequence: TGTGCTAGCAGCCTACAGGGGGCGGACGGGGAGCTGTTTTTT. It encodes CASSLQGADGELFF. Supplemented by reference TRBV7-7 and TRBJ2-2, the full variable domain reads GAGVSQSPRYKVTKRGQDVTLRCDPISSHATLYWYQQALGQGPEFLTYFNYEAQPDKSGLPSDRFSAERPEGSISTLTIQRTEQRDSAMYRCASSLQGADGELFFGEGSRLTVL.

The rearrangement links TRBV7-9 to TRBJ1-4, with D unresolved. The CDR3 is made up of 16 amino acids. Germline V CDR1 and CDR2: SEHNR, FQNEAQ (reference sequence). Trimming pared 2 bases from V and 0 bases from J, leaving 10 bases between. The CDR3 loop reads CASSLRATATNEKLFF. The CDR3 DNA reads as TGTGCCAGCAGCTTACGGGCGACGGCAACTAATGAAAAACTGTTTTTT.

This chain joins TRBV2 and TRBJ2-6; no definite D call. The CDR3 contains 14 residues. CDR1 is SNHLY, CDR2 FYNNEI, per germline. V dropped 7 bases and J dropped 4 bases, with 11 bases sitting between them. Here the CDR3 reads CASKDALGANVLTF. In DNA form, the CDR3 reads TGTGCCAGCAAGGACGCACTAGGGGCCAACGTCCTGACTTTC.

This sequence joins TRBV28 and TRBJ1-1; no clear D gene. This CDR3 comprises 17 residues. The V end lost 3 bases, the J end lost 1 base, and 18 bases lay between the germline ends. In germline, CDR1 is MDHEN, CDR2 SYDVKM. DNA for the CDR3: TGTGCCAGCAGTTTCTTGATCATATGGGAGCGGAACACTGAAGCTTTCTTT. It codes for CASSFLIIWERNTEAFF. Complete variable domain (other parts from reference TRBV28 and TRBJ1-1): DVKVTQSSRYLVKRTGEKVFLECVQDMDHENMFWYRQDPGLGLRLIYFSYDVKMKEKGDIPEGYSVSREKKERFSLILESASTNQTSMYLCASSFLIIWERNTEAFFGQGTRLTVV.

The chain employs TRBV19 and TRBJ2-3; 7 positions agree with TRBD1. V shed 11 bases, J shed 3 bases, and the junction held 5 bases outside the gene matches. Germline V CDR1 and CDR2: LNHDA, SQIVND (reference sequence). The CDR3 has 12 amino acids. CDR3 DNA sequence: TGTGCCTGGGACAGAAAAACAGATACGCAGTATTTT. Protein product: CAWDRKTDTQYF. Looking up the rest from reference TRBV19 and TRBJ2-3 gives the full variable domain: DGGITQSPKYLFRKEGQNVTLSCEQNLNHDAMYWYRQDPGQGLRLIYYSQIVNDFQKGDIAEGYSVSREKKESFPLTVTSAQKNPTAFYLCAWDRKTDTQYFGPGTRLTVL.

V and J are TRBV28 and TRBJ2-3; D is undetermined. The CDR3 spans 13 residues. Trimming took 7 bases from V and 6 from J, leaving 14 bases between them. CDR1 and CDR2 (germline): MDHEN, SYDVKM. The CDR3 loop is CASTAKAWDTQYF. The CDR3 bases are TGTGCCAGCACGGCCAAGGCATGGGATACGCAGTATTTT.

The chain has TRBV7-9 and TRBJ2-6, with D hard to call. This CDR3 region has 19 residues. V shed 2 bases and J shed 0 bases, with 17 bases lying between them. Germline assignment: CDR1 SEHNR and CDR2 FQNEAQ (reference sequence). CDR3 coding DNA: TGTGCCAGCAGCTTATTTGTGATCCGGAAGACCTCTGGGGCCAACGTCCTGACTTTC. Protein product: CASSLFVIRKTSGANVLTF. The complete variable domain, with remaining parts taken from reference TRBV7-9 and TRBJ2-6, reads DTGVSQNPRHKITKRGQNVTFRCDPISEHNRLYWYRQTLGQGPEFLTYFQNEAQLEKSRLLSDRFSAERPKGSFSTLEIQRTEQGDSAMYLCASSLFVIRKTSGANVLTFGAGSRLTVL.

This clone was picked up a small number of times. The J gene is TRBJ2-1, the V gene TRBV19; the D call may be TRBD1 or TRBD2 (5 bases each). With 4 bases removed from V and 7 bases from J, the gap between germline ends came to 11 bases. Germline-derived CDR1 and CDR2 are LNHDA and SQIVND (reference sequence). The length of the CDR3 is 13 residues. Here the CDR3 reads CASSKGTMNEQFF. Here the CDR3 DNA reads TGTGCCAGTAGTAAAGGGACGATGAATGAGCAGTTCTTC.